Included here is one T cell receptor (beta chain) sequence, with context. The data are from a study of CD8 T cells in Susac syndrome. Germline V gives CDR1 SGHDN, CDR2 FVKESK. The CDR3 is 18 amino acids. V shed 0 bases and J shed 0 bases, with 16 bases lying between them. It was with random hexamers that about 0.45 to 1 ug RNA was reverse transcribed. MiXCR was run by TCRdb on the immunoSEQ multiplex PCR reads, yielding one entry per CDR3 protein. Of 70,000 to 75,000 distinct CDR3 sequences listed, roughly 93% are singletons. The chain combines TRBV14 with TRBJ2-3; TRBD2 is a possible D gene (5 bases). This TCR was recovered from a human donor with Susac syndrome. Sequences were obtained from CD4+ T cells from PBMCs. CDR3 coding DNA: TGTGCCAGCAGCCAAGATAAAGGACGGGGAGCTAGCACAGATACGCAGTATTTT. It is translated as CASSQDKGRGASTDTQYF.